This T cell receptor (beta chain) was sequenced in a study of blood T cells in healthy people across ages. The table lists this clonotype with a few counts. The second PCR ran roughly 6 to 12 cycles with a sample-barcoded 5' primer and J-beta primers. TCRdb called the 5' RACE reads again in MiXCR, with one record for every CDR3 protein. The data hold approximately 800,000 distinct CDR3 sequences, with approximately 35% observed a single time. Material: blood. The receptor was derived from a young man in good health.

CDR3 sequence (DNA): TGCGCCAGCAGCTGGGGACAGCGCTCCTACGAGCAGTACTTC. It yields the protein CASSWGQRSYEQYF. J is TRBJ2-7 and V is TRBV5-1; TRBD1 matches 7 bases. The V gene end was trimmed by 3 bases and the J gene end by 0 bases; junction bases not matched to a gene: 3. The CDR3 is 14 residues long. Germline V gene sequence: CDR1 SGHRS, CDR2 YFSETQ.